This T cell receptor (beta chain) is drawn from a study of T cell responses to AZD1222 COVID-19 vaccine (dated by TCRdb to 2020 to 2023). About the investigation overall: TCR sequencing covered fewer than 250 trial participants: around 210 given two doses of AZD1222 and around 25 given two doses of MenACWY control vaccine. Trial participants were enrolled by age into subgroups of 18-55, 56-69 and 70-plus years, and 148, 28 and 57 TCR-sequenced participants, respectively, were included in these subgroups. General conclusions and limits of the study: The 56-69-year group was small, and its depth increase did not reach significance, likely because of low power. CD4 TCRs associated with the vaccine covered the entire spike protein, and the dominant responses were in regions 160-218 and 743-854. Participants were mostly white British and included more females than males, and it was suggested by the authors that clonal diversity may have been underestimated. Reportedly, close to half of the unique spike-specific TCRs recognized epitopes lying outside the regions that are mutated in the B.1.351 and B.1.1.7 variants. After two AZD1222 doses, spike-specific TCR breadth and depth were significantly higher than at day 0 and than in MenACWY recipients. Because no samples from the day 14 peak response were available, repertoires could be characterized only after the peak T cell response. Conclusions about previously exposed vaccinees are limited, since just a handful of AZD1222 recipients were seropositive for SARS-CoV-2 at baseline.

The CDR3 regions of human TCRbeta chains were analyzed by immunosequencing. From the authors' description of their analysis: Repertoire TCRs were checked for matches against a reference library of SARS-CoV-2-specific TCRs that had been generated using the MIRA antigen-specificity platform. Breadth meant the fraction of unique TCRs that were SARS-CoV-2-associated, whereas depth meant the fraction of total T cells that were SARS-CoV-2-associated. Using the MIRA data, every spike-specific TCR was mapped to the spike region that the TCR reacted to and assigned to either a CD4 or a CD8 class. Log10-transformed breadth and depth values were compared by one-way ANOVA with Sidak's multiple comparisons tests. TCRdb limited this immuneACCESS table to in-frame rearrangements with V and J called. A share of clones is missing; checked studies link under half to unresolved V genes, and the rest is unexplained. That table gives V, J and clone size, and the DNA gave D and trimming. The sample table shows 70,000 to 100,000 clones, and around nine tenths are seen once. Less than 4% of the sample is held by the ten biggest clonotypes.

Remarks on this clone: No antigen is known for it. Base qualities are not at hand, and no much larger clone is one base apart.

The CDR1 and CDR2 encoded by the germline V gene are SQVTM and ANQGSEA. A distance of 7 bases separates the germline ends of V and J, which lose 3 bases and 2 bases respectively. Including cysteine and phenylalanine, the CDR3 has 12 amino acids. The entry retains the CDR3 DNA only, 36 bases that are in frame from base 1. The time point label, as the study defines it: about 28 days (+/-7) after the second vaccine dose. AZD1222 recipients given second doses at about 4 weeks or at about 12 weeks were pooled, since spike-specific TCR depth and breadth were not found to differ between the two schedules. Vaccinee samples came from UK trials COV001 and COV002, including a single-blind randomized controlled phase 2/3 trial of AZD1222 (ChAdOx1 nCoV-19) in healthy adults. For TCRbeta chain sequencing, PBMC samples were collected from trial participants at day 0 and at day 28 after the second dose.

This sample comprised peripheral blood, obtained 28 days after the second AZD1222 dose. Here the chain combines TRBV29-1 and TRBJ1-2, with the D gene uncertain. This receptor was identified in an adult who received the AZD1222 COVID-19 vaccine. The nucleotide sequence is TGCAGCGTTGATACAGCGAACTATGGCTACACCTTC. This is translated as CSVDTANYGYTF.